This T cell receptor (beta chain) was retrieved from a study of shared clonotypes between healthy human individuals. Repertoires were generated with immunoSEQ multiplex PCR, while TCRdb's copy carries only in-frame clones and drops some. The sample comprises hundreds of thousands of clones, 90% to 97% of which are singletons, and approximately 0.06% rests with the top ten. J was trimmed by 8 bases and V by 6 bases; bases with no gene match: 11. The CDR3 is made up of 17 amino acids. CDR1 and CDR2 (germline): ENHRY, SYGVKD. Sequencing was done on a sample of naive CD4+ T cells sorted from blood. Stated subset: CD45RA+ positively selected. This chain connects TRBV10-3 to TRBJ2-2; 14 bases map to TRBD2. This receptor was obtained from a woman in her twenties or thirties in good health. CDR3 in amino acids: CAIRPGTSGRSGGELFF. The DNA for the CDR3 is TGTGCCATCAGACCCGGGACTAGCGGGAGAAGCGGTGGGGAGCTGTTTTTT.